These T cell receptor beta chains were read from a single sample in a study of T cell repertoires in cytomegalovirus infection. TCRdb recomputed calls from the reads with MiXCR, one row per CDR3 protein. The sample carries about 100,000 distinct CDR3 sequences, about 22% recorded once. The sequenced sample was CD8+ T cells from PBMCs. The receptors shown here come from a human donor in good health (CMV status not recorded). Some clones in this sample may be carry-over from other donors' samples. CDR3s include the opening cysteine and the closing phenylalanine or tryptophan. A D gene is named only where the DNA matches it firmly. Expanded clones are given a class, and other clones once, few, many or no size at all.

v_call	d_call	clone_size	j_call	cdr3_aa	cdr3_nt
TRBV7-9	TRBD1	few	TRBJ1-1	CASSFREPGQGPEAFF	TGTGCCAGCAGCTTTAGGGAGCCGGGACAGGGTCCTGAAGCTTTCTTT
TRBV19	TRBD1	-	TRBJ1-5	CASTRDRDSGQPQHF	TGTGCCAGTACCCGGGACAGGGACAGTGGACAGCCCCAGCATTTT
TRBV6-2/TRBV6-3	-	few	TRBJ2-7	CASSYSPYEQYF	TGTGCCAGCAGTTACTCCCCTTACGAGCAGTACTTC
TRBV4-3	TRBD2	-	TRBJ2-1	CASSPQFGTSAYNEQFF	TGCGCCAGCAGCCCTCAATTCGGGACTAGCGCCTACAATGAGCAGTTCTTC
TRBV18	TRBD1	-	TRBJ2-1	CASSPRQDRDNEQFF	TGTGCCAGCTCACCACGACAGGACAGGGACAATGAGCAGTTCTTC
TRBV6-5	TRBD1	few	TRBJ2-1	CASSYTGTGVGSYNEQFF	TGTGCCAGCAGTTACACCGGGACAGGGGTCGGCTCCTACAATGAGCAGTTCTTC
TRBV12-3/TRBV12-4	TRBD1	-	TRBJ2-7	CASSRQGSSYEQYF	TGTGCCAGCAGCCGACAGGGTAGCTCCTACGAGCAGTACTTC
TRBV5-6	TRBD1	many	TRBJ1-1	CASSLAGGPTEAFF	TGTGCCAGCAGCTTGGCAGGGGGGCCCACTGAAGCTTTCTTT
TRBV7-2	TRBD1	many	TRBJ1-5	CASSSGGGQPQHF	TGTGCCAGCAGCTCAGGGGGGGGGCAGCCCCAGCATTTT
TRBV9	-	-	TRBJ2-7	CASSPGENEQYF	TGTGCCAGCAGCCCAGGGGAGAACGAGCAGTACTTC
TRBV10-3	-	many	TRBJ2-7	CAISETGYEQYF	TGTGCCATCAGTGAGACAGGGTACGAGCAGTACTTC
TRBV6-2/TRBV6-3	TRBD1	many	TRBJ1-5	CASSRDSDVYSNQPQHF	TGTGCCAGCAGCCGGGACAGCGACGTATATAGCAATCAGCCCCAGCATTTT
TRBV6-5	-	-	TRBJ2-5	CASSGGTSQVQETQYF	TGTGCCAGCAGTGGGGGGACAAGCCAAGTCCAAGAGACCCAGTACTTC
TRBV6-2/TRBV6-3	-	-	TRBJ2-7	CASSYSVQTGDLIRTNYEQYF	TGTGCCAGCAGTTACTCGGTCCAGACAGGCGACTTAATCCGCACTAACTACGAGCAGTACTTC
TRBV29-1	TRBD1	-	TRBJ2-6	CSVPRRDRVSGANVLTF	TGCAGCGTGCCACGCCGGGACAGGGTCTCTGGGGCCAACGTCCTGACTTTC
TRBV4-1	-	many	TRBJ2-1	CASSQDEPRVVQFF	TGCGCCAGCAGCCAAGATGAACCCCGGGTTGTTCAGTTCTTC
TRBV13	-	few	TRBJ2-1	CASSRGSSYNEQFF	TGTGCCAGCAGCCGGGGAAGCTCCTACAATGAGCAGTTCTTC
TRBV7-9	-	-	TRBJ2-1	CASSLVVEDEQFF	TGTGCCAGCAGCTTAGTTGTAGAGGATGAGCAGTTCTTC
TRBV12-3/TRBV12-4	-	-	TRBJ2-7	CASAHYTSNYEQYF	TGTGCCAGCGCACATTACACTTCTAACTACGAGCAGTACTTC
TRBV7-2	TRBD1	few	TRBJ2-1	CASSPDRANEQFF	TGTGCCAGCAGCCCCGACAGGGCCAATGAGCAGTTCTTC
TRBV6-6	TRBD1	-	TRBJ2-7	CASSYREDSAGTDYEQYF	TGTGCCAGCAGTTACAGAGAAGATTCCGCCGGGACAGACTACGAGCAGTACTTC
TRBV11-2	TRBD1	-	TRBJ2-1	CASSLVAGQGGGSYNEQFF	TGTGCCAGCAGCTTAGTCGCGGGACAGGGAGGCGGCTCCTACAATGAGCAGTTCTTC
TRBV19	TRBD1	-	TRBJ1-2	CASTIYRDSNYGYTF	TGTGCCAGTACTATTTACCGGGACAGTAACTATGGCTACACCTTC
TRBV28	-	few	TRBJ1-5	CASSLIQGSQPQHF	TGTGCCAGCAGTTTAATTCAGGGGAGTCAGCCCCAGCATTTT
TRBV7-2	-	many	TRBJ1-6	CASSPAGLNSPLHF	TGTGCCAGCAGCCCAGCAGGGCTTAATTCACCCCTCCACTTT
TRBV11-1	-	-	TRBJ2-1	CASSLSYTFYNEQFF	TGTGCCAGCAGCTTAAGTTATACTTTTTACAATGAGCAGTTCTTC
TRBV7-2	TRBD2	many	TRBJ2-1	CASSLATSGTTYNEQFF	TGTGCCAGCAGCTTAGCGACTAGCGGGACTACCTACAATGAGCAGTTCTTC
TRBV4-3	-	-	TRBJ1-6	CASSQDGDRHYNSPLHF	TGCGCCAGCAGCCAAGATGGGGACCGACATTATAATTCACCCCTCCACTTT
TRBV9	TRBD2	-	TRBJ2-2	CASSSRPGLGGTGELFF	TGTGCCAGCAGCTCTCGACCGGGACTAGGAGGGACCGGGGAGCTGTTTTTT
TRBV28	TRBD2	-	TRBJ2-2	CASRLLAGATGELFF	TGTGCCAGCAGGCTGCTAGCGGGGGCCACCGGGGAGCTGTTTTTT
TRBV6-2/TRBV6-3	TRBD2	many	TRBJ2-4	CASSYSASGSGAKNIQYF	TGTGCCAGCAGTTATTCGGCTAGCGGGAGTGGAGCCAAAAACATTCAGTACTTC
TRBV4-2	-	-	TRBJ1-1	CASSTGIQTSNTEAFF	TGTGCCAGCAGCACAGGGATCCAAACGTCGAACACTGAAGCTTTCTTT
TRBV7-9	-	-	TRBJ1-5	CAVEDIAGPQHF	TGTGCCGTAGAGGACATAGCCGGGCCCCAGCATTTT
TRBV7-2	-	many	TRBJ1-1	CASSLYRATEAFF	TGTGCCAGCAGCTTGTACAGGGCCACTGAAGCTTTCTTT
TRBV5-6	TRBD1	-	TRBJ1-3	CASSLRTGGNTIYF	TGTGCCAGCAGCTTGCGGACAGGGGGAAACACCATATATTTT
TRBV7-9	-	many	TRBJ2-7	CASSPEGGYEQYF	TGTGCCAGCAGCCCCGAGGGGGGCTACGAGCAGTACTTC
TRBV6-5	-	few	TRBJ2-3	CASTEGGSQYF	TGTGCCAGCACCGAGGGGGGCTCGCAGTATTTT
TRBV7-8	-	many	TRBJ2-7	CASSTREEGGDEQYF	TGTGCCAGCAGCACTAGGGAGGAGGGAGGTGACGAGCAGTACTTC
TRBV29-1	TRBD1	-	TRBJ1-2	CSAPTGDLGKGGYTF	TGCAGCGCTCCAACAGGGGACCTGGGTAAGGGTGGCTACACCTTC
TRBV6-6	-	few	TRBJ2-5	CASSGLGGQETQYF	TGTGCCAGCAGTGGTTTGGGAGGCCAAGAGACCCAGTACTTC
TRBV7-9	TRBD1	-	TRBJ2-7	CASSSDRGQGEQYF	TGTGCCAGCAGCTCCGACAGGGGGCAGGGTGAGCAGTACTTC
TRBV7-9	TRBD1	few	TRBJ1-1	CASSFQETRQGQNTEAFF	TGTGCCAGCAGCTTTCAGGAGACTCGACAGGGGCAGAACACTGAAGCTTTCTTT
TRBV7-2	-	many	TRBJ1-1	CASSLRSSNTEAFF	TGTGCCAGCAGCTTAAGGAGCAGCAACACTGAAGCTTTCTTT
TRBV7-9	-	many	TRBJ2-1	CASSSHTLLNEQFF	TGTGCCAGCAGCTCCCATACCCTCCTCAATGAGCAGTTCTTC
TRBV7-8	TRBD1	-	TRBJ2-2	CASSLETGERTGELFF	TGTGCCAGCAGCTTAGAGACAGGGGAGAGAACCGGGGAGCTGTTTTTT
TRBV12-3/TRBV12-4	-	once	TRBJ2-7	CASSLGLGPKFHYEQYF	TGTGCCAGCAGTTTAGGGCTGGGGCCAAAATTTCACTACGAGCAGTACTTC
TRBV13	TRBD2	few	TRBJ2-7	CASSLAASGAYEQYF	TGTGCCAGCAGCTTAGCGGCTAGCGGAGCCTACGAGCAGTACTTC
TRBV7-3	TRBD1	few	TRBJ1-6	CASSLAPLTGNSPLHF	TGTGCCAGCAGCTTAGCCCCCCTGACAGGGAACTCACCCCTCCACTTT
TRBV4-3	TRBD1	few	TRBJ1-2	CASSQDVGDSYGYTF	TGCGCCAGCAGCCAAGATGTCGGGGACAGCTATGGCTACACCTTC
TRBV27	-	few	TRBJ2-1	CASSLEGLHEQFF	TGTGCCAGCAGTTTAGAAGGACTTCATGAGCAGTTCTTC
TRBV19	TRBD1	-	TRBJ1-4	CASSIEPGTGPLYEKLFF	TGTGCCAGTAGTATAGAGCCCGGGACAGGGCCCCTGTATGAAAAACTGTTTTTT
TRBV6-1	-	many	TRBJ2-7	CASRRTDSYEQYF	TGTGCCAGCAGGAGGACAGACTCCTACGAGCAGTACTTC
TRBV27	-	few	TRBJ2-1	CASSLGGSGVEQFF	TGTGCCAGCAGTTTAGGGGGATCTGGCGTTGAGCAGTTCTTC
TRBV25-1	-	-	TRBJ1-5	CASSEFSGNQPQHF	TGTGCCAGCAGTGAATTCTCGGGAAATCAGCCCCAGCATTTT
TRBV11-2	TRBD2	few	TRBJ2-2	CASSFPDLAGVTGELFF	TGTGCCAGCAGCTTCCCCGACCTAGCGGGAGTCACCGGGGAGCTGTTTTTT
TRBV4-1	-	-	TRBJ2-7	CASSQDTPYEQYF	TGCGCCAGCAGCCAAGATACGCCCTACGAGCAGTACTTC
TRBV27	-	few	TRBJ1-1	CASSLGLQNTEAFF	TGTGCCAGCAGTTTAGGTCTTCAGAACACTGAAGCTTTCTTT
TRBV7-2	TRBD1	many	TRBJ2-7	CASSSGTGWEQYF	TGTGCCAGCAGCTCCGGGACAGGCTGGGAGCAGTACTTC
TRBV25-1	-	few	TRBJ2-5	CASSEFRGTETQYF	TGTGCCAGCAGTGAATTTCGGGGTACGGAGACCCAGTACTTC
TRBV27	TRBD1	many	TRBJ1-5	CASSPGTGKQPQHF	TGTGCCAGCAGTCCCGGGACAGGCAAACAGCCCCAGCATTTT